The 17 T cell receptor beta chains given below trace back to one sample, sequenced in a study of blood T cell repertoires in COVID-19. TCRdb keeps only in-frame clones here, not all; method: immunoSEQ multiplex PCR. The table records 300,000 to 350,000 clones, 80% to 95% of them present only once. The source material was peripheral blood. Receptors originate from a woman between 25 and 40 years old with COVID-19, enrolled during active disease.

In nucleotides, the CDR3 is TGTGCCAGCTCACCACCGGGGCAGGGGCTGGGCGGCTACACCTTC. Translation gives CASSPPGQGLGGYTF. The rearrangement links TRBV18 to TRBJ1-2, with D tentatively TRBD1 (6 bases). The germline V gene encodes CDR1 KGHSH and CDR2 LQKENI. Trimming cost V 0 bases and J 8 bases, with 16 bases left between them. The CDR3 runs to 15 residues.

There are a few counts of this clone. CDR3 coding DNA: TGTGCCAGCCGAGGGATGTATGAAGCTTTCTTT. As protein: CASRGMYEAFF. The chain employs TRBV11-2 and TRBJ1-1; no reliable D call. Germline assignment: CDR1 SGHAT and CDR2 FQNNGV. Trimming left V 8 bases short and J 7 bases short, with 11 bases between. The CDR3 sequence is 11 residues long.

The rearrangement joins TRBV28 to TRBJ2-2; 12 nucleotides align to TRBD2. The CDR3 consists of 16 residues. In germline, CDR1 is MDHEN, CDR2 SYDVKM. Trimming at V came to 6 bases and at J to 7 bases, leaving 9 bases not matched to a gene. In DNA, the CDR3 is TGTGCCAGCAGGCGGACTAGCGGGATGATCGGCGGGGAGCTGTTTTTT. This translates into CASRRTSGMIGGELFF.

V and J are TRBV13 and TRBJ2-1, with 8 bases matching TRBD1. CDR3 size: 15 residues. The germline V gene encodes CDR1 PRHDT and CDR2 FYEKMQ (reference sequence). J lost 0 bases, V lost 5 bases, and 3 bases had no gene match. The CDR3 reads CASSATGGSYNEQFF. CDR3 coding DNA: TGTGCCAGCAGCGCTACAGGGGGCTCCTACAATGAGCAGTTCTTC.

The V and J genes are TRBV4-1 and TRBJ1-5; D remains ambiguous. The CDR3 has 15 residues. CDR1 MGHRA and CDR2 YSYEKL come from the germline V gene. V shed 1 base and J shed 0 bases, with 7 bases lying between them. Here the CDR3 reads CASSQVVYSNQPQHF. The CDR3 nucleotides are TGCGCCAGCAGCCAAGTTGTCTATAGCAATCAGCCCCAGCATTTT.

V is TRBV30 and J is TRBJ2-2; 9 bases match TRBD2. Germline trimming cut 0 bases from V and 5 bases from J; bases unmatched to any gene: 10. Germline CDR1 GTSNPN, CDR2 SVGIG (reference sequence). There are 17 residues in the CDR3. The CDR3 loop reads CAWSVGRSGRKTGELFF. In DNA, the CDR3 is TGTGCCTGGAGTGTAGGTAGAAGCGGGAGGAAAACCGGGGAGCTGTTTTTT.

This chain joins TRBV11-3 and TRBJ2-2; D unresolved. V lost 0 bases and J 10 bases, leaving 6 bases between the germline ends. The length of the CDR3 is 12 residues. Germline V gene sequence: CDR1 SGHNT, CDR2 YENEEA. In DNA form, the CDR3 reads TGTGCCAGCAGCTTAGAGGGCTCGGAGCTGTTTTTT. This translates into CASSLEGSELFF.

The chain uses TRBV2 and TRBJ1-5; weak D call: TRBD1 (5 bases). The CDR3 length is 15 residues. The V gene lost 7 bases and the J gene lost 2 bases, with 15 bases spanning the gap. The germline CDR1 and CDR2 sequences are SNHLY and FYNNEI. The CDR3 protein is CASTDGGGGNQPQHF. In DNA form, the CDR3 reads TGTGCCAGCACCGACGGGGGTGGCGGCAATCAGCCCCAGCATTTT.

This chain links TRBV28 with TRBJ2-7; D gene ambiguous. The CDR3 runs 12 residues. V lost 6 bases and J lost 1, with 7 bases in between. Per the germline V gene, CDR1 is MDHEN and CDR2 is SYDVKM. CDR3 amino acids: CASRSTSYEQYF. The CDR3 DNA follows: TGTGCCAGCAGGTCAACATCCTACGAGCAGTACTTC.

The CDR3 sequence is CASSGTGQGVIHEQYF. The CDR3 nucleotides are TGTGCCAGCAGTGGCACGGGACAGGGGGTCATCCACGAGCAGTACTTC. This chain uses TRBV6-6 with TRBJ2-7; the match to TRBD1 covers 11 bases. CDR1 MNHNY and CDR2 SVGAGI come from the germline V gene (reference sequence). V dropped 5 bases and J dropped 5; count of bases not matched to a gene: 11. The CDR3 has 16 residues.

The CDR3 DNA reads TGTGCCAGCAGATCGGAGAATCGCTATGGCTACACCTTC. Residues: CASRSENRYGYTF. The gene calls are TRBV28 and TRBJ1-2; unclear D gene. The V end lost 6 bases, the J end lost 4 bases, and 12 bases lay between the germline ends. The CDR3 length is 13 residues. The V gene's germline CDR1 is MDHEN and CDR2 SYDVKM.

This chain joins TRBV28 and TRBJ1-2; TRBD1 might be the D (6 bases). The germline gives CDR1 MDHEN, CDR2 SYDVKM. The CDR3 consists of 15 residues. Trimming pared 5 bases from V and 4 bases from J, leaving 17 bases between. Written as DNA, the CDR3 is TGTGCCAGCAGTACCCAGGGGTCTAACCTCTATGGCTACACCTTC. Residues: CASSTQGSNLYGYTF.

The chain recombines TRBV30 with TRBJ2-7; 8 bases match TRBD1. This CDR3 spans 16 amino acids. V shed 1 base and J 3 bases; nucleotides not matched to a gene: 11. Looked up from germline, CDR1 is GTSNPN and CDR2 is SVGIG (reference sequence). CDR3 protein: CAWSAWTGQENYEQYF. The CDR3 DNA reads TGTGCCTGGAGTGCCTGGACGGGACAGGAGAACTACGAGCAGTACTTC.

Of note for this clone: Other DNA sequences in this specimen translate into the identical CDR3. V gene TRBV6-5 combines with J gene TRBJ1-1; D gene uncertain. Looked up from germline, CDR1 is MNHEY and CDR2 is SVGAGI. V gave up 0 bases and J gave up 2 bases, with 7 bases separating them. The CDR3 is 14 amino acids. The CDR3 is CASSYSRGNTEAFF. For the CDR3, the DNA is TGTGCCAGCAGTTACTCCCGAGGAAACACTGAAGCTTTCTTT.

The genes are TRBV7-9 and TRBJ2-5; 10 positions match TRBD1. Per the germline V gene, CDR1 is SEHNR and CDR2 is FQNEAQ (reference sequence). V gave up 5 bases and J gave up 5 bases; unmatched junction bases: 8. The CDR3 has 15 residues. The CDR3 here is CASSLDGTGAETQYF. The CDR3 coding sequence is TGTGCCAGCAGCCTCGACGGGACAGGGGCCGAGACCCAGTACTTC. Drawing the rest from reference TRBV7-9 and TRBJ2-5, the complete variable domain is DTGVSQNPRHKITKRGQNVTFRCDPISEHNRLYWYRQTLGQGPEFLTYFQNEAQLEKSRLLSDRFSAERPKGSFSTLEIQRTEQGDSAMYLCASSLDGTGAETQYFGPGTRLLVL.

The chain recombines TRBV30 with TRBJ1-1; D might be TRBD1 (5 bases). Trimming shortened V by 3 bases and J by 7 bases, and 9 bases separated the two germline ends. The CDR3 contains 11 residues. Germline CDR1 reads GTSNPN; CDR2 reads SVGIG (reference sequence). CDR3 amino acids: CAWSDGGEAFF. CDR3 DNA: TGTGCCTGGAGCGACGGGGGTGAAGCTTTCTTT. The entire variable domain, with the rest obtained from reference TRBV30 and TRBJ1-1, is as follows: SQTIHQWPATLVQPVGSPLSLECTVEGTSNPNLYWYRQAAGRGLQLLFYSVGIGQISSEVPQNLSASRPQDRQFILSSKKLLLSDSGFYLCAWSDGGEAFFGQGTRLTVV.

The chain joins TRBV2 to TRBJ1-1; D remains unclear. This CDR3 spans 15 amino acids. Germline CDR1 SNHLY, CDR2 FYNNEI. V dropped 3 bases and J dropped 0 bases, with 11 bases sitting between them. CDR3 in amino acids: CASSEEAALNTEAFF. For the CDR3, the DNA is TGTGCCAGCAGTGAGGAGGCAGCCTTGAACACTGAAGCTTTCTTT.